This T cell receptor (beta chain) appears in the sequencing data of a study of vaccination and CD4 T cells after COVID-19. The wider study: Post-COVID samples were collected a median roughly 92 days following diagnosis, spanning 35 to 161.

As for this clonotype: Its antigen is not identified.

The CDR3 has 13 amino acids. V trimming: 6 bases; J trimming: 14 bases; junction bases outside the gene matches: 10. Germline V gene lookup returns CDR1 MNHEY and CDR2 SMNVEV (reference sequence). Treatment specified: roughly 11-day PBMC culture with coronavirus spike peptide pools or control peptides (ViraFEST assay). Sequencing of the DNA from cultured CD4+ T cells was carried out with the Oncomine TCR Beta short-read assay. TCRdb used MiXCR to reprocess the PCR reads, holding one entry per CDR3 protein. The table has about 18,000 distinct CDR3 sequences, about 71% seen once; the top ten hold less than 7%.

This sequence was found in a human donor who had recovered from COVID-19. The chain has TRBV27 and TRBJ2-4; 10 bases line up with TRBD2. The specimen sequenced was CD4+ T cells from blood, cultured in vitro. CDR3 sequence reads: CASSHPGLAGEYF. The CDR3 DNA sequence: TGTGCCAGCAGCCACCCGGGTCTAGCGGGAGAGTACTTC.